The rows below give T cell receptor beta chains drawn from one sample of a study of blood T cell repertoires in COVID-19. Sequenced by immunoSEQ multiplex PCR; TCRdb stores in-frame clones only, minus some. Among around 300,000 clones listed, 75% to 90% were seen once. Sequences were obtained from PBMCs or T cells enriched from blood (not recorded which). The receptors originated from a man aged 30 to 45 who had recovered from COVID-19. CDR3s include the opening cysteine and the closing phenylalanine or tryptophan. The D gene is left open where the match is weak. The size entry is marked missing in some rows and otherwise reads once, few, many or a size class.

>.|.|14|TRBJ1-1|TRBV28
CASSSPTMNTEAFF
TGTGCCAGCAGTTCGCCCACTATGAACACTGAAGCTTTCTTT
>.|.|15|TRBJ1-3|TRBV28
CASSLPGSSGNTIYF
TGTGCCAGCAGTTTACCGGGTAGCTCTGGAAACACCATATATTTT
>.|TRBD1|14|TRBJ1-1|TRBV19
CASSTRQGNTEAFF
TGTGCCAGTAGTACCCGACAGGGGAACACTGAAGCTTTCTTT
>.|.|16|TRBJ1-2|TRBV28
CASSPPPDRFHYGYTF
TGTGCCAGCAGTCCACCCCCCGACAGGTTTCACTATGGCTACACCTTC
>once|TRBD1|16|TRBJ2-7|TRBV4-1
CASSLQTGTGGYEQYF
TGCGCCAGCAGCCTTCAAACCGGGACAGGGGGCTACGAGCAGTACTTC
>.|.|14|TRBJ2-7|TRBV21-1
CASSKATSLAEQYF
TGTGCCAGCAGCAAAGCGACGAGCCTAGCCGAGCAGTACTTC
>.|TRBD2|14|TRBJ2-7|TRBV2
CASSNGGDLYEQYF
TGTGCCAGCAGTAACGGGGGGGATCTCTACGAGCAGTACTTC
>.|.|14|TRBJ2-1|TRBV19
CASTDDTAYNEQFF
TGTGCCAGTACTGACGACACGGCCTACAATGAGCAGTTCTTC
>.|.|14|TRBJ1-5|TRBV19
CASSIIQGVGPQHF
TGTGCCAGTAGTATAATACAGGGAGTCGGGCCCCAGCATTTT
>.|TRBD1|14|TRBJ2-1|TRBV27
CASSQTGTGVEQFF
TGTGCCAGCAGTCAGACCGGGACAGGGGTAGAGCAGTTCTTC
>.|TRBD1|15|TRBJ2-1|TRBV19
CASMGIRQGNNEQFF
TGTGCCAGTATGGGGATTCGACAGGGCAACAATGAGCAGTTCTTC
>.|TRBD2|23|TRBJ2-3|TRBV6-1
CASSEALLRYRTSGSSSTDTQYF
TGTGCCAGCAGTGAAGCGCTTCTTAGATACCGGACTAGCGGGTCATCTAGCACAGATACGCAGTATTTT
>.|TRBD1|13|TRBJ1-6|TRBV30
CACGTGEGSPLHF
TGTGCCTGCGGGACAGGGGAAGGTTCACCCCTCCACTTT
>once|.|13|TRBJ1-6|TRBV6-5
CASRAVANSPLHF
TGTGCCAGCAGAGCGGTCGCCAACTCACCCCTCCACTTT
>once|TRBD1|18|TRBJ2-3|TRBV6-6
CASSQTGGDWSGTDTQYF
TGTGCCAGCAGTCAGACAGGGGGTGACTGGAGTGGCACAGATACGCAGTATTTT
>.|.|13|TRBJ1-6|TRBV27
CASSHEYNSALHF
TGTGCCAGCAGCCACGAATATAATTCAGCCCTCCACTTT
>.|.|14|TRBJ1-2|TRBV15
CATSRDVGARGYTF
TGTGCCACCAGCAGAGATGTGGGGGCAAGAGGCTACACCTTC
>few|TRBD2|19|TRBJ2-5|TRBV28
CASSLTSGGPRKNQETQYF
TGTGCCAGCAGTCTGACTAGCGGGGGGCCCCGTAAAAACCAAGAGACCCAGTACTTC
>.|TRBD1|14|TRBJ1-5|TRBV19
CASDPGTEYQPQHF
TGTGCCAGTGACCCCGGGACAGAGTATCAGCCCCAGCATTTT
>.|.|13|TRBJ2-1|TRBV28
CASSSNRGRGLFF
TGTGCCAGCAGTTCAAATAGGGGGAGAGGTCTGTTCTTC
>.|.|15|TRBJ1-5|TRBV10-2
CASSGAGLKDQPQHF
TGCGCCAGCAGTGGGGCCGGTCTTAAGGATCAGCCCCAGCATTTT
>.|TRBD1|13|TRBJ1-3|TRBV28
CASQQGLGNTIYF
TGTGCCAGCCAACAGGGGTTAGGAAACACCATATATTTT
>.|.|13|TRBJ1-1|TRBV30
CAWSVGGNTEAFF
TGTGCCTGGAGTGTAGGGGGGAACACTGAAGCTTTCTTT
>.|TRBD1|15|TRBJ1-2|TRBV27
CASSRQGGGSYGYTF
TGTGCCAGCAGCAGACAGGGGGGGGGTAGCTATGGCTACACCTTC
>.|TRBD2|15|TRBJ2-1|TRBV10-3
CAITDTSGGYNEQFF
TGTGCCATCACCGACACTAGCGGGGGATACAATGAGCAGTTCTTC
>.|.|14|TRBJ1-3|TRBV10-3
CAISGGAHGNTIYF
TGTGCCATCAGTGGCGGGGCGCATGGAAACACCATATATTTT
>many|.|15|TRBJ2-3|TRBV6-4
CASSAGLTSTDTQYF
TGTGCCAGCAGTGCAGGACTTACTAGCACAGATACGCAGTATTTT
>.|.|16|TRBJ1-6|TRBV28
CASSFPRAMADSPLHF
TGTGCCAGCAGTTTCCCCAGAGCTATGGCGGATTCACCCCTCCACTTT